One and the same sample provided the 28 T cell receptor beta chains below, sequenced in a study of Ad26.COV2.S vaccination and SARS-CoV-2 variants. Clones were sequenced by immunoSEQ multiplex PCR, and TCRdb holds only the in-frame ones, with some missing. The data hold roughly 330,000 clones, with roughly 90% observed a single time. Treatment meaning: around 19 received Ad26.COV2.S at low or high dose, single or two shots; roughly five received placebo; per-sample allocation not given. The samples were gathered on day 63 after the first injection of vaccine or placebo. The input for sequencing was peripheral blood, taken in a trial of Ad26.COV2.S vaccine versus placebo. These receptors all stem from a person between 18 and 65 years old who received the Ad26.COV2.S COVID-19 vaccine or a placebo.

In DNA, the CDR3 is TGTGCCAGCTCACCAAATACACAGGGTTTCTCCTACGAGCAGTACTTC. Translation gives CASSPNTQGFSYEQYF. The chain recombines TRBV18 with TRBJ2-7, with D tentatively TRBD1 (6 bases). The CDR3 covers 16 residues. Germline CDR1 KGHSH, CDR2 LQKENI. V was cut by 2 bases and J by 0 bases, with 14 bases left in between.

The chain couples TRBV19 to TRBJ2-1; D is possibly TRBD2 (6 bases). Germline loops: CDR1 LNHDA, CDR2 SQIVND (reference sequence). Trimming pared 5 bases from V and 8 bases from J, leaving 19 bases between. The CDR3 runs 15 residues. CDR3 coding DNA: TGTGCCAGTAGTCCCCTAGCGCGGGGATCGGATGAGCAGTTCTTC. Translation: CASSPLARGSDEQFF.

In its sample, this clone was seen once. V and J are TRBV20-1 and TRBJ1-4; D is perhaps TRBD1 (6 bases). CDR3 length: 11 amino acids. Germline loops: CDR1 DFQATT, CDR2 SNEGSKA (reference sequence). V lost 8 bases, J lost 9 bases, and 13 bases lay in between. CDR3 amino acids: CSPIQGKKLFF. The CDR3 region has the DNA TGCAGTCCAATACAGGGAAAAAAACTGTTTTTT.

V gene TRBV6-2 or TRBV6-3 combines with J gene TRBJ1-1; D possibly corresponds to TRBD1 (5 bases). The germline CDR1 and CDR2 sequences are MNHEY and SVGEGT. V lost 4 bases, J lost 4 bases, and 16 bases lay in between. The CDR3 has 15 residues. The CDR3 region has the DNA TGTGCCAGCAGTTCGTTTGGTCAAGGGGTCACTGAAGCTTTCTTT. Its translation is CASSSFGQGVTEAFF.

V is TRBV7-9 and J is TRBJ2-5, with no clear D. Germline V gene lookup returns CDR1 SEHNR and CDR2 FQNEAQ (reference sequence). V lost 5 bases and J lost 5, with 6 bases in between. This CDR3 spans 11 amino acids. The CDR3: CASSLLETQYF. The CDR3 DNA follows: TGTGCCAGCAGCCTCTTGGAGACCCAGTACTTC.

The CDR3 nucleotides are TGTGCCAGCAGCCTGTGGACTCTAGGACTAGCGGGGGGGATAGCCAAAAACATTCAGTACTTC. This translates into CASSLWTLGLAGGIAKNIQYF. The chain is built from TRBV4-2 and TRBJ2-4; 15 nucleotides align to TRBD2. V shed 4 bases, J shed 0 bases, and the junction held 13 bases outside the gene matches. CDR3 length: 21 amino acids. The germline V gene encodes CDR1 LGHNA and CDR2 YNFKEQ.

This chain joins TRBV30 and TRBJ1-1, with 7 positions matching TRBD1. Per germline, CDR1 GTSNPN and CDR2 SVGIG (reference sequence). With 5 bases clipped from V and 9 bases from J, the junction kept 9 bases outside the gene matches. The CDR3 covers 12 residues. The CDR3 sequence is CAWGTVLGKAFF. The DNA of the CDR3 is TGTGCCTGGGGGACAGTCTTAGGTAAAGCTTTCTTT.

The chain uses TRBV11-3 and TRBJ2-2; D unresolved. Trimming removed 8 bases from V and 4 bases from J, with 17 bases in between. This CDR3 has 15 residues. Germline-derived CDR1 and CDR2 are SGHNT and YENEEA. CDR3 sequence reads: CASSAASMGTGELFF. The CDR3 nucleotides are TGTGCCAGCTCTGCGGCCTCAATGGGCACCGGGGAGCTGTTTTTT.

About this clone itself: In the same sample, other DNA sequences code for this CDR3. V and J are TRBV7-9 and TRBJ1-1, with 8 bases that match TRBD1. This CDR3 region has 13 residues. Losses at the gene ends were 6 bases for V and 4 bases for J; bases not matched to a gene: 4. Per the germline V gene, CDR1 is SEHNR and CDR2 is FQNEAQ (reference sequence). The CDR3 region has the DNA TGTGCCAGCAGTCCAACAGGGGGCACTGAAGCTTTCTTT. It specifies CASSPTGGTEAFF.

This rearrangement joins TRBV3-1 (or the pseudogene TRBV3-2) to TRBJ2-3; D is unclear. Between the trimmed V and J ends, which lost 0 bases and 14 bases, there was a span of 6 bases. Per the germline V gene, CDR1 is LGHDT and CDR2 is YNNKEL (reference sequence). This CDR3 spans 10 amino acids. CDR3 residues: CASSQDSLYF. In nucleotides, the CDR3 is TGTGCCAGCAGCCAAGACTCGCTGTATTTT.

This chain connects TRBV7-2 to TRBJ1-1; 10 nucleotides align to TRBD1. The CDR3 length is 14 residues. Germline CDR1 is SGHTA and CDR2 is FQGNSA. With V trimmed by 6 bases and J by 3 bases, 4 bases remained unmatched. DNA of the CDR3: TGTGCCAGCAGTTCGGGACAGGGGTACACTGAAGCTTTCTTT. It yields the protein CASSSGQGYTEAFF.

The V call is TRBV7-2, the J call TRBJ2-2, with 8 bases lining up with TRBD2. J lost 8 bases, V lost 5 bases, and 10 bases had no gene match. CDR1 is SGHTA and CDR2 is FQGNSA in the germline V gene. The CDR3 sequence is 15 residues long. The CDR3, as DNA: TGTGCCAGCAGCCACACTAGCGGCGCCGGGGGGGAGCTGTTTTTT. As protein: CASSHTSGAGGELFF.

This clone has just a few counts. The CDR3 here is CASSHAIAGGGETQYF. As DNA, the CDR3 is TGCGCCAGCAGCCACGCTATAGCGGGAGGGGGAGAGACCCAGTACTTC. The V and J genes are TRBV4-3 and TRBJ2-5; TRBD2 matches at 11 bases. The CDR3 loop spans 16 amino acids. Germline trimming cut 3 bases from V and 4 bases from J; bases unmatched to any gene: 7. Germline CDR1 is LGHNA and CDR2 is YSLEER.

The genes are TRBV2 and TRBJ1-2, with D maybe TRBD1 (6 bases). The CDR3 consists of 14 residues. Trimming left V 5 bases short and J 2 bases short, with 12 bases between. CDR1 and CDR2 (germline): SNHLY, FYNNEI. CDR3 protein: CASSNRQGNYGYTF. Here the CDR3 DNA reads TGTGCCAGCAGTAACAGGCAGGGGAACTATGGCTACACCTTC.

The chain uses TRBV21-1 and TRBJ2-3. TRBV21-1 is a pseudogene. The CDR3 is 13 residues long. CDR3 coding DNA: TGTGCCAGCAGCAAGATGAGCACAGATACGCAGTATTTT. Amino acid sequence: CASSKMSTDTQYF.

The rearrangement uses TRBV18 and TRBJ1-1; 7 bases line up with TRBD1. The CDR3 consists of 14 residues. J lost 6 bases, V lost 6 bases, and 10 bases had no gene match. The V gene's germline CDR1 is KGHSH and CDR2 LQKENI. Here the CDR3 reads CASSQNRGGSEAFF. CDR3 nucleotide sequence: TGTGCCAGCTCGCAGAACAGGGGTGGGTCTGAAGCTTTCTTT. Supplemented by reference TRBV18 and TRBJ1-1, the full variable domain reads NAGVMQNPRHLVRRRGQEARLRCSPMKGHSHVYWYRQLPEEGLKFMVYLQKENIIDESGMPKERFSAEFPKEGPSILRIQQVVRGDSAAYFCASSQNRGGSEAFFGQGTRLTVV.

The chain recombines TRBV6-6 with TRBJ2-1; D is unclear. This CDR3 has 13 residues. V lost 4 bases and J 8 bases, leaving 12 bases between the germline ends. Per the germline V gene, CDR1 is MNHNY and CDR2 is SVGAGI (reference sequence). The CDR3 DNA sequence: TGTGCCAGCAGTTTCGGCAGGTTTGATGAGCAGTTCTTC. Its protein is CASSFGRFDEQFF.

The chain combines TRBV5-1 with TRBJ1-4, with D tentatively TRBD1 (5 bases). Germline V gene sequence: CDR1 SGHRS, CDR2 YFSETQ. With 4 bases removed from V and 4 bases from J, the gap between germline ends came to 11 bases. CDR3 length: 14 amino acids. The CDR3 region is CASSADSLNEKLFF. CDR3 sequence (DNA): TGCGCCAGCAGCGCCGACAGCCTTAATGAAAAACTGTTTTTT.

The CDR3 coding sequence is TGCGCCAGCAGTGAGCGACTCGGATTTGAAGCTTTCTTT. This sequence encodes CASSERLGFEAFF. The genes are TRBV10-1 and TRBJ1-1; D is ambiguous. V dropped 2 bases and J dropped 7 bases, with 11 bases sitting between them. CDR1 WNHNN and CDR2 SYGVQD come from the germline V gene (reference sequence). CDR3 length: 13 residues.

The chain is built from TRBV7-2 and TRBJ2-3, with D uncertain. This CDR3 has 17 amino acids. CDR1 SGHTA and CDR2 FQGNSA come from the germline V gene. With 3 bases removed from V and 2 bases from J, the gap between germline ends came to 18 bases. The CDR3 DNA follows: TGTGCCAGCAGCTTCATGCGGACGAACACAAACACAGATACGCAGTATTTT. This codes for CASSFMRTNTNTDTQYF.

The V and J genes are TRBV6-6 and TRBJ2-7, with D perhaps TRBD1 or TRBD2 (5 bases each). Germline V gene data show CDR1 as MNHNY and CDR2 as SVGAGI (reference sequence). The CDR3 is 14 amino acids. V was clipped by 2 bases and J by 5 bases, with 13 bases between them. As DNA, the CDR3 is TGTGCCAGCAGTTACGGGGGTCTGAGGAACGAGCAGTACGTC. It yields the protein CASSYGGLRNEQYV.

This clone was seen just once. The CDR3 DNA reads TGTGCCAGCAGCTTAGGAGTATTCTATGGCTACACCTTC. Its protein product is CASSLGVFYGYTF. The gene calls are TRBV11-2 and TRBJ1-2; no clear D. The CDR3 runs 13 residues. Trimming stripped 1 base from V and 4 bases from J, with 7 bases between. The germline V gene has CDR1 SGHAT and CDR2 FQNNGV.

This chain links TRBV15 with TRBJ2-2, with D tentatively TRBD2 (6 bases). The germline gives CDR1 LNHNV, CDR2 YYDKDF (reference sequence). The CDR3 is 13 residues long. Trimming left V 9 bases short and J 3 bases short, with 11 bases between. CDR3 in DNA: TGTGCCACTAGACTAGGGCACACCGGGGAGCTGTTTTTT. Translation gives CATRLGHTGELFF.

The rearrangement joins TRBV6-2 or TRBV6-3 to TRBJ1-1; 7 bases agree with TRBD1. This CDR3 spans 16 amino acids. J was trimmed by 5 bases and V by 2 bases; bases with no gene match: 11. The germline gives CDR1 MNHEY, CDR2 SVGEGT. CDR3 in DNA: TGTGCCAGCAGTTACCCCCTTGACAGGGTTGAGACTGAAGCTTTCTTT. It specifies CASSYPLDRVETEAFF.

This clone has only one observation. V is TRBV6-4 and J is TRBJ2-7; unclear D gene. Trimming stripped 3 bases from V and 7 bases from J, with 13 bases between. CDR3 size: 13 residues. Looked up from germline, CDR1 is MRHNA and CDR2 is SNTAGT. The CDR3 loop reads CASSEGPLGEQYF. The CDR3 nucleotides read TGTGCCAGCAGTGAAGGACCTCTGGGGGAGCAGTACTTC.

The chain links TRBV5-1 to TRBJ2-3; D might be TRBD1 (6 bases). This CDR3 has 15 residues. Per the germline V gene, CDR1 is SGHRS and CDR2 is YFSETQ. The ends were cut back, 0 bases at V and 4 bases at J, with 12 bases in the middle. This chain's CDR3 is CASSLEGGEADTQYF. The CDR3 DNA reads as TGCGCCAGCAGCTTGGAAGGGGGAGAGGCAGATACGCAGTATTTT.

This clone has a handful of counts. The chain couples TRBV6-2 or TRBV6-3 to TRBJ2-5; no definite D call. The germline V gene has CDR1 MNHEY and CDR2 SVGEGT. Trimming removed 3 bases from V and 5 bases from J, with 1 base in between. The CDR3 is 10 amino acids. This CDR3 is CASSYETQYF. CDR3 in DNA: TGTGCCAGCAGTTATGAGACCCAGTACTTC.

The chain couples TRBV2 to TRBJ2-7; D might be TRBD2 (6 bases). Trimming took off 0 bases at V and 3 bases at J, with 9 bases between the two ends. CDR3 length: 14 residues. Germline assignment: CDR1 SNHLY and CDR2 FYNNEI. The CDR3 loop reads CASSEARDFYEQYV. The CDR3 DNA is TGTGCCAGCAGTGAAGCAAGGGACTTCTACGAGCAGTACGTC.